These 4 T cell receptor beta chains originate from one sample sequenced in a study of blood T cell repertoires in COVID-19. Clones were read by immunoSEQ multiplex PCR, and TCRdb kept only the in-frame ones, dropping some. Of about 100,000 clones listed, around four fifths are singletons. Sequencing was performed on peripheral blood. Receptors originate from a man aged 45-65 years with active or convalescent COVID-19.

This clone has a single count. The J gene is TRBJ1-1, the V gene TRBV2, with D uncertain. This CDR3 is built from 14 residues. Germline V CDR1 and CDR2: SNHLY, FYNNEI. The V end was cut by 4 bases, the J end by 5 bases, with 14 bases between. The CDR3 DNA reads TGTGCCAGCAGTGTCGGCCCAGGAGGGACTGAAGCTTTCTTT. The encoded protein is CASSVGPGGTEAFF.

The J gene is TRBJ1-5, the V gene TRBV28; possibly TRBD1 for D (5 bases). Trimming pared 7 bases from V and 3 bases from J, leaving 16 bases between. The V gene's germline CDR1 is MDHEN and CDR2 SYDVKM. The CDR3 loop spans 15 amino acids. The CDR3 spells CASTQGGWDNQPQHF. For the CDR3, the DNA is TGTGCCAGCACCCAGGGTGGGTGGGACAATCAGCCCCAGCATTTT.

This chain links TRBV5-1 with TRBJ1-5; TRBD1 is a possible D gene (5 bases). V was clipped by 3 bases and J by 0 bases, with 16 bases between them. This CDR3 has 17 residues. Germline-derived CDR1 and CDR2 are SGHRS and YFSETQ. DNA of the CDR3: TGCGCCAGCAGCTCCTTGACAGTGGGGCGTAGCAATCAGCCCCAGCATTTT. Protein product: CASSSLTVGRSNQPQHF.

The chain links TRBV7-9 to TRBJ1-1, with D uncertain. Trimming cost V 2 bases and J 3 bases, with 10 bases left between them. Germline V gives CDR1 SEHNR, CDR2 FQNEAQ (reference sequence). The CDR3 consists of 14 residues. CDR3 amino acids: CASSLLGLDTEAFF. CDR3 coding DNA: TGTGCCAGCAGCTTACTGGGCTTGGACACTGAAGCTTTCTTT.